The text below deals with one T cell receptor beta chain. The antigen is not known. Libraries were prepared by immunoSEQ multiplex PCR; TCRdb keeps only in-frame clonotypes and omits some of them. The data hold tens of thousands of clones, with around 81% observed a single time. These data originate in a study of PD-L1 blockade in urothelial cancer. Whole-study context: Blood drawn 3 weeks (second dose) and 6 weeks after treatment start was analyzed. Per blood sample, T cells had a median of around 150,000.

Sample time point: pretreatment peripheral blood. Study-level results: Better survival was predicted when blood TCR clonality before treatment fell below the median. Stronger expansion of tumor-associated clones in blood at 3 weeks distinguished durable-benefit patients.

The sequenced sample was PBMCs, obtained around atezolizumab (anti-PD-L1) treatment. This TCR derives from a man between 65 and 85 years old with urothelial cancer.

CDR3 in amino acids: CASTKFYEQYF. CDR3 in DNA: TGTGCCAGCACTAAGTTCTACGAGCAGTACTTC. This chain uses TRBV28 with TRBJ2-7; D gene ambiguous. The CDR3 sequence is 11 residues long. CDR1 and CDR2 from the germline V gene are MDHEN and SYDVKM. V lost 7 bases to trimming and J lost 3 bases, with 7 bases between them.